These 31 T cell receptor beta chains share one sample of origin, sequenced in a study of T cell repertoires in aging, cancer and after chemotherapy (dated by TCRdb to the late 2010s). Instead of sorted cells or RNA, genomic DNA extracted from peripheral blood served as the source for amplifying TCR beta rearrangements. Sequencing relied on an Illumina MiSeq. Using a mixed TRB-A/B primer pool, multiplex touch-down PCR amplified rearranged TRB sequences covering the V, D and J segments. TCRdb trimmed the raw reads at Q25, called clones with MiXCR and kept productive beta chains. Rows are combined by CDR3 protein, so each entry shows the most common genes and DNA. This sample holds roughly 6,000 distinct CDR3 sequences; 21% were observed only once. Clones ranked in the top ten supply more than 2.5% of the sample. The material sequenced was blood. These receptors were obtained from a human donor with a blood cancer.

About this clonotype itself: A much larger clone lies one base from this, so it may be a read error. This chain joins TRBV5-6 and TRBJ2-6; no firm D call. Trimming cost V 4 bases and J 4 bases, with 12 bases left between them. The CDR3 runs 15 residues. Germline-derived CDR1 and CDR2 are SGHDT and YYEEEE. CDR3: CASSLDGVGANVLTF. CDR3 in DNA: TGTGCCAGCAGCCTAGATGGTGTCGGGGCCAACGTCCTGACTTTC.

This clonotype is medium-sized. The rearrangement joins TRBV19 to TRBJ2-1, with D perhaps matching TRBD2 (6 bases). The V end was cut by 5 bases, the J end by 10 bases, with 12 bases between. Germline assignment: CDR1 LNHDA and CDR2 SQIVND (reference sequence). This CDR3 region has 12 residues. The CDR3 spells CASSPAGWEQFF. The DNA for the CDR3 is TGTGCCAGTAGTCCGGCGGGGTGGGAGCAGTTCTTC.

Worth noting for this clonotype: This may arise from a read error, as a much more abundant clone is one base away. The CDR3 DNA reads TGTGCCATCACCGATACTAGAGGGAGTTCAGATACGCAGTATTTT. Residues: CAITDTRGSSDTQYF. J is TRBJ2-3 and V is TRBV10-3; weak D call: TRBD2 (5 bases). Germline values: CDR1 ENHRY, CDR2 SYGVKD. This CDR3 is built from 15 residues. Between the trimmed V and J ends, which lost 7 bases and 4 bases, there was a span of 18 bases.

The sample holds a few counts of this clonotype. The chain recombines TRBV12-3 or TRBV12-4 with TRBJ1-5; D remains unclear. The CDR3 consists of 15 residues. The germline V and J ends were trimmed by 2 bases and 0 bases, with 8 bases remaining between them. The CDR3 DNA sequence: TGTGCCAGCAGTTTACAGACACATAGCAATCAGCCCCAGCATTTT. Amino acids: CASSLQTHSNQPQHF.

The rearrangement uses TRBV12-3 or TRBV12-4 and TRBJ2-2, with no clear D. The CDR3 is made up of 14 amino acids. The germline V and J ends were trimmed by 6 bases and 4 bases, with 12 bases remaining between them. The CDR3 nucleotides are TGTGCCAGCAGCCCCGGAACCATCACCGGGGAGCTGTTTTTT. Amino acids: CASSPGTITGELFF.

This clonotype is labeled medium-sized. The chain links TRBV19 to TRBJ2-1, with 10 bases identical to TRBD1. Germline V gives CDR1 LNHDA, CDR2 SQIVND (reference sequence). Trimming cost V 8 bases and J 7 bases; bases outside gene matches: 8. This CDR3 spans 14 amino acids. The CDR3 region is CASLDRGKGNEQFF. As DNA, the CDR3 is TGTGCCAGTTTGGACAGGGGGAAGGGGAATGAGCAGTTCTTC.

As to this clonotype: Since a much larger clone is just one base distant, this may be a read error. The J gene is TRBJ1-4, the V gene TRBV7-9; 10 bases align to TRBD1. Germline V gives CDR1 SEHNR, CDR2 FQNEAQ (reference sequence). The CDR3 is made up of 15 amino acids. In nucleotides, the CDR3 is TGTGCCAGCAGCTTTGACAGGGGGCGGCGGGAAAAACTGTTATTT. Translating gives CASSFDRGRREKLLF.

This clonotype has just a few counts. The chain joins TRBV4-2 to TRBJ2-3, with TRBD2 matching over 13 bases. This CDR3 region has 16 residues. Germline lookup yields CDR1 LGHNA and CDR2 YNFKEQ. V lost 0 bases to trimming and J lost 4 bases; unmatched junction nucleotides: 1. The CDR3 sequence is CASSQELAGGPDTQYF. CDR3 sequence (DNA): TGTGCCAGCAGCCAAGAACTAGCGGGAGGGCCAGATACGCAGTATTTT.

The chain is built from TRBV10-3 and TRBJ2-2; D possibly corresponds to TRBD2 (7 bases). CDR3 length equals 17 residues. V was clipped by 6 bases and J by 6 bases, with 23 bases between them. CDR1 is ENHRY and CDR2 is SYGVKD in the germline V gene. CDR3 DNA sequence: TGTGCCATCAGACTGACTAGCCGGGGGGCAGCCGCCGGGGAGCTGTTTTTT. It encodes CAIRLTSRGAAAGELFF.

The chain carries TRBV4-3 and TRBJ2-7, with 9 bases aligning to TRBD2. Germline trimming cut 4 bases from V and 3 bases from J; bases unmatched to any gene: 4. CDR1 and CDR2 (germline): LGHNA, YSLEER. The CDR3 consists of 14 residues. The CDR3 reads CASSPGLAGYEQYF. As DNA, the CDR3 is TGCGCCAGCAGCCCGGGACTAGCCGGCTACGAGCAGTACTTC.

This chain uses TRBV20-1 with TRBJ2-3; D tentatively reads TRBD1 or TRBD2 (5 bases each). There are 15 residues in the CDR3. The V end was cut by 5 bases, the J end by 3 bases, with 18 bases between. The germline gives CDR1 DFQATT, CDR2 SNEGSKA (reference sequence). Here the CDR3 reads CSAPGTSLGTDTQYF. The CDR3 DNA sequence: TGCAGTGCTCCTGGGACGTCCTTGGGAACAGATACGCAGTATTTT.

This clonotype is labeled as medium-sized. The chain is built from TRBV5-4 and TRBJ2-3; possibly TRBD1 for D (5 bases). The CDR3 totals 14 residues. Trimming pared 1 base from V and 4 bases from J, leaving 10 bases between. Germline CDR1 reads SGHNT; CDR2 reads YYREEE (reference sequence). CDR3 bases: TGTGCCAGCAGCTTGCAGGGTCCTGCAGATACGCAGTATTTT. It codes for CASSLQGPADTQYF.

About this clonotype: One base away lies a much larger clone, so this may be a sequencing read error. The CDR3 coding sequence is TGTGCCAGAAGCTTTGTTACCACCGGGGAGCTGTTTTTT. Translating gives CARSFVTTGELFF. This chain joins TRBV7-2 and TRBJ2-2; D is ambiguous. Per the germline V gene, CDR1 is SGHTA and CDR2 is FQGNSA. CDR3 length: 13 amino acids.

Within the sample, this clonotype is medium-sized (0.01 to 0.1%). This sequence joins TRBV5-1 and TRBJ2-1, with D unclear. The CDR3 covers 15 residues. Germline V lookup: CDR1 SGHRS, CDR2 YFSETQ. Trimming left V 4 bases short and J 1 base short, with 12 bases between. CDR3 protein: CASSLPRASYNEQFF. DNA for the CDR3: TGCGCCAGCAGCCTTCCTAGGGCGTCCTACAATGAGCAGTTCTTC.

Note on this clonotype: A much larger clone lies one base from this, so it may be a read error. V is TRBV24-1 and J is TRBJ2-3; D possibly corresponds to TRBD1 (7 bases). CDR1 KGHDR and CDR2 SFDVKD come from the germline V gene. The CDR3 contains 16 residues. Trimming stripped 2 bases from V and 2 bases from J, with 13 bases between. The CDR3 region is CATSDSRGDITDTQYF. The CDR3 coding sequence is TGTGCCACCAGTGATTCCAGGGGGGACATCACAGATACGCAGTATTTT.

This clonotype was counted a few times. The DNA for the CDR3 is TGTGCCAGCAGCCTCGGGAACAATGAGCAGTTCTTC. This codes for CASSLGNNEQFF. This chain uses TRBV7-6 with TRBJ2-1; the D gene is possibly TRBD2 (5 bases). Germline lookup yields CDR1 SGHVS and CDR2 FNYEAQ. The CDR3 has 12 amino acids. The ends were cut back, 5 bases at V and 5 bases at J, with 7 bases in the middle.

By share of the sample, this clonotype is medium-sized. V usage is TRBV6-5 and J usage is TRBJ1-2; possibly TRBD1 for D (6 bases). Looked up from germline, CDR1 is MNHEY and CDR2 is SVGAGI. There are 14 residues in the CDR3. Trimming left V 5 bases short and J 4 bases short, with 14 bases between. The DNA of the CDR3 is TGTGCCAGCAGTCTAGGGGGATTCCCCTATGGCTACACCTTC. Its translation is CASSLGGFPYGYTF.

In its sample, this clonotype is medium-sized. The chain has TRBV6-5 and TRBJ2-5; TRBD2 is a possible D gene (7 bases). CDR3 length: 16 amino acids. The germline V and J ends were trimmed by 4 bases and 4 bases, with 19 bases remaining between them. Germline V gene lookup returns CDR1 MNHEY and CDR2 SVGAGI. The CDR3 bases are TGTGCCAGCAGTTCCTTGGGGGGGCCGGACAGAGAGACCCAGTACTTC. It is translated as CASSSLGGPDRETQYF.

By its share, this clonotype is medium-sized. This chain uses TRBV18 with TRBJ2-3; 8 bases are shared with TRBD2. The V gene end was trimmed by 3 bases and the J gene end by 0 bases; junction bases not matched to a gene: 8. The germline V gene encodes CDR1 KGHSH and CDR2 LQKENI. CDR3 size: 17 residues. The CDR3 is CASSPLSGGGSTDTQYF. CDR3 nucleotide sequence: TGTGCCAGCTCACCCCTGTCGGGGGGGGGAAGCACAGATACGCAGTATTTT.

The rearrangement joins TRBV7-9 to TRBJ2-5; D gene uncertain. Germline V gene sequence: CDR1 SEHNR, CDR2 FQNEAQ (reference sequence). This CDR3 contains 15 residues. The ends were cut back, 1 base at V and 1 base at J, with 10 bases in the middle. CDR3 bases: TGTGCCAGCAGCTTAGGGGTATCTTTCCAAGAGACCCAGTACTTC. It encodes CASSLGVSFQETQYF.

This clonotype is classed as medium-sized. The chain uses TRBV6-2 or TRBV6-3 and TRBJ2-7; no clear D. Germline values: CDR1 MNHEY, CDR2 SVGEGT. The CDR3 covers 12 residues. Between the trimmed V and J ends, which lost 0 bases and 7 bases, there was a span of 7 bases. The CDR3 DNA reads as TGTGCCAGCAGTTACTCGATTGGGGAGCAGTACTTC. This codes for CASSYSIGEQYF.

This clonotype is medium-sized by share. The V gene is TRBV24-1, the J gene TRBJ2-1, with D maybe TRBD2 (5 bases). V lost 3 bases and J lost 10, with 15 bases in between. Germline CDR1 and CDR2: KGHDR and SFDVKD. The CDR3 sequence is 14 residues long. Written as DNA, the CDR3 is TGTGCCACCAGTGATAGGTCCCCTCCGGGGGAGCAGTTCTTC. Residues: CATSDRSPPGEQFF.

This clonotype is classed as medium-sized (0.01 to 0.1%). A junction end diverges from the germline sequence, so it may reflect a read error. The chain carries TRBV30 and TRBJ1-3; D is unresolved. Germline-derived CDR1 and CDR2 are GTSNPN and SVGIG (reference sequence). The CDR3 is made up of 13 amino acids. The CDR3 reads CARSDISGNTIYF. CDR3 DNA: TGTGCCCGGAGCGACATCTCTGGAAACACCATATATTTT.

CDR3 in DNA: TGTGCCAGCAGCAGGAGGACAGGGGGCCGTAAGACCCAGTACTTC. Translation gives CASSRRTGGRKTQYF. The rearrangement links TRBV7-2 to TRBJ2-5; TRBD1 matches 11 bases. The CDR3 loop spans 15 amino acids. The trim removed 5 bases at V and 6 bases at J, leaving 8 bases unmatched. The germline V gene encodes CDR1 SGHTA and CDR2 FQGNSA.

This clonotype showed up just a few times. This rearrangement joins TRBV5-1 to TRBJ2-1; 14 bases align to TRBD2. Trimming removed 4 bases from V and 4 bases from J; junction bases left unmatched: 10. The CDR3 loop spans 18 amino acids. Per the germline V gene, CDR1 is SGHRS and CDR2 is YFSETQ. DNA of the CDR3: TGCGCCAGCAGCCCGGGACTAGCGGGAGAGAGGACTTACAATGAGCAGTTCTTC. Its protein product is CASSPGLAGERTYNEQFF.

A word on this clonotype: One end of the junction fails to match germline, which may point to a read error. The chain couples TRBV2 to TRBJ2-2; 9 bases agree with TRBD1. This CDR3 spans 15 amino acids. Germline V gene data show CDR1 as SNHLY and CDR2 as FYNNEI. For the CDR3, the DNA is TGTGCCTGCAGTCCTAGGACAGGGGAAAACGGGGAGCTGTTTTTT. This translates into CACSPRTGENGELFF. The full variable domain, its missing parts supplied by reference TRBV2 and TRBJ2-2, is EPEVTQTPSHQVTQMGQEVILRCVPISNHLYFYWYRQILGQKVEFLVSFYNNEISEKSEIFDDQFSVERPDGSNFTLKIRSTKLEDSAMYFCACSPRTGENGELFFGEGSRLTVL.

This clonotype is judged medium-sized. This chain joins TRBV12-3 or TRBV12-4 and TRBJ2-7; D gene ambiguous. The CDR3 contains 14 residues. V lost 6 bases and J lost 2, with 14 bases in between. The CDR3 reads CASSAGQPPYEQYF. The CDR3 nucleotides are TGTGCCAGCAGCGCCGGGCAGCCCCCCTACGAGCAGTACTTC.

A few counts support this clonotype. At one end the junction does not follow the germline gene, possibly because of a read error. The rearrangement links TRBV5-1 to TRBJ1-5; the D is unclear. Per germline, CDR1 SGHRS and CDR2 YFSETQ. The CDR3 extends over 14 amino acids. CDR3 nucleotide sequence: TGCGCCAGCAGCCCAGACGAAGGCAACCAGCCCCAGCATTTT. This gives the protein CASSPDEGNQPQHF.

Sample share makes this clonotype medium-sized. This sequence joins TRBV27 and TRBJ2-3; the match to TRBD2 covers 11 bases. The V gene's germline CDR1 is MNHEY and CDR2 SMNVEV (reference sequence). The CDR3 spans 16 residues. V dropped 6 bases and J dropped 4; count of bases not matched to a gene: 9. CDR3 sequence: CASRPRGTSGSDTQYF. CDR3 in DNA: TGTGCCAGCAGGCCTAGAGGGACTAGCGGCTCAGATACGCAGTATTTT.

By share of the sample, this clonotype is medium-sized. This sequence joins TRBV6-1 and TRBJ2-1, with D perhaps matching TRBD2 (6 bases). The germline V gene has CDR1 MNHNS and CDR2 SASEGT. CDR3 length: 17 amino acids. Trimming took 3 bases from V and 1 from J, leaving 16 bases between them. The CDR3 region has the DNA TGTGCCAGCAGTGAGAGGTCTGGGGGGAGTTCCTACAATGAGCAGTTCTTC. Amino acid sequence: CASSERSGGSSYNEQFF.

V usage is TRBV7-2 and J usage is TRBJ1-5; tentatively, D is TRBD1 (5 bases). V was cut by 6 bases and J by 5 bases, with 14 bases left in between. In germline, CDR1 is SGHTA, CDR2 FQGNSA. This CDR3 has 14 residues. This CDR3 is CASSSRFRDQPQHF. The CDR3 region has the DNA TGTGCCAGCAGTTCCCGGTTCAGGGATCAGCCCCAGCATTTT.